This entry features one T cell receptor beta chain sequence. Since a much larger clone is just one base distant, this may be a read error. The data were taken from a study of Graves' ophthalmopathy and Graves' hyperthyroidism. Exclusion criteria comprised other autoimmune diseases, uncontrolled infections, pregnancy or lactation in patients. RNA transcripts served as template for amplifying TCR beta CDR3 sequences. First-round RT-PCR relied on HTBI primers, and a second-round multiplex PCR came next. Via MiXCR, TCRdb re-called the multiplex PCR reads, giving one row per CDR3 protein. The data contain some 1.1 million distinct CDR3 sequences, roughly two fifths of them singletons. The V gene's germline CDR1 is MGHDK and CDR2 SYGVNS. The CDR3 is made up of 14 amino acids.

The chain recombines TRBV25-1 with TRBJ2-2; a weak D match, TRBD2 (5 bases). Material: peripheral blood or thyroid tissue (not recorded which). The receptor was isolated from an adult man with Graves' hyperthyroidism. CDR3 coding DNA: TGTGCCAGCAGTAGGAGTCCGAACACCGGGGAGCCGTTTTTT. As protein: CASSRSPNTGEPFF.